Shown below are 20 T cell receptor beta chains from a single sample sequenced in a study of CXCR3-negative and CXCR3-positive naive CD8 T cells. No antigens are known for them. UMI-tagged TRB cDNA libraries were built via 5' RACE. After re-calling the 5' RACE reads, TCRdb lists one entry per CDR3 protein, DNA absent. This table holds 60,000 to 70,000 distinct CDR3 sequences. Study findings and constraints: A higher hydrophobicity marked the TRB CDR3s of CXCR3-positive naive cells versus CXCR3-negative naive cells.

The material sequenced was naive CXCR3+ CD8+ T cells from blood. Specified subset: CD45RO-CCR7+CD27+CD95- naive CD8+ T cells expressing CXCR3 (TNR3+). The source of these receptors is a human donor in good health. Some clones in this sample may be carry-over from other donors' samples.

This chain connects TRBV2 to TRBJ2-1; the TCRdb call, TRBD2, lacks DNA for checking. The CDR3 totals 14 residues. In germline, CDR1 is SNHLY, CDR2 FYNNEI. CDR3 region: CASGGESSYNEQFF.

The rearrangement joins TRBV21-1 to TRBJ1-1; checking the TCRdb D call of TRBD1 is not possible without DNA. TRBV21-1 is marked as a pseudogene. The CDR3 loop spans 16 amino acids. CDR3 loop: CASSNRTGGGCTEAFF.

The chain recombines TRBV11-2 with TRBJ2-7; the TCRdb D gene call, TRBD2, has no DNA to confirm it. Germline V gene sequence: CDR1 SGHAT, CDR2 FQNNGV. This CDR3 spans 15 amino acids. The CDR3 spells CASSLEGRASYEQYF.

The genes are TRBV20-1 and TRBJ2-7; the TCRdb D gene call, TRBD1, has no DNA to confirm it. Germline V gene lookup returns CDR1 DFQATT and CDR2 SNEGSKA (reference sequence). The CDR3 contains 13 residues. CDR3 loop: CRAGDRATYEQYF.

The V gene is TRBV7-3, the J gene TRBJ2-2; the TRBD1 assignment by TCRdb is unverifiable without DNA. The CDR3 extends over 17 amino acids. Germline CDR1 is SGHTA and CDR2 is FQGTGA. The CDR3 region is CASSLWASRGNTGELFF.

V is TRBV6-1 and J is TRBJ2-7; the TCRdb D gene call, TRBD1, has no DNA to confirm it. The CDR3 is made up of 14 amino acids. CDR1 and CDR2 (germline): MNHNS, SASEGT. CDR3 sequence reads: CASSSRTEAYEQYF.

This sequence joins TRBV15 and TRBJ2-3; TCRdb proposes TRBD1, but this gene call is untestable without DNA. CDR1 LNHNV and CDR2 YYDKDF come from the germline V gene (reference sequence). CDR3 length: 18 residues. CDR3 in amino acids: CATSRAADWGAGTDTQYF.

V gene TRBV15 combines with J gene TRBJ2-7. Germline V CDR1 and CDR2: LNHNV, YYDKDF (reference sequence). There are 12 residues in the CDR3. The CDR3 protein is CATGQGSYEQYF.

The J gene is TRBJ1-1, the V gene TRBV28; TCRdb proposes TRBD1, but this gene call is untestable without DNA. The CDR3 has 15 amino acids. Germline CDR1 MDHEN, CDR2 SYDVKM. This chain's CDR3 is CASSFPPGGGAEAFF. Combining the CDR3 with reference TRBV28 and TRBJ1-1 gives the whole variable domain DVKVTQSSRYLVKRTGEKVFLECVQDMDHENMFWYRQDPGLGLRLIYFSYDVKMKEKGDIPEGYSVSREKKERFSLILESASTNQTSMYLCASSFPPGGGAEAFFGQGTRLTVV.

V usage is TRBV14 and J usage is TRBJ2-2; the D call from TCRdb, TRBD2, cannot be confirmed without DNA. From germline, CDR1 is SGHDN and CDR2 FVKESK. The CDR3 runs to 18 residues. CDR3 protein: CASSQEYPTSGGTGELFF.

The rearrangement uses TRBV7-6 and TRBJ2-1; the TCRdb call, TRBD1, lacks DNA for checking. CDR3 length: 15 residues. Germline lookup yields CDR1 SGHVS and CDR2 FNYEAQ. CDR3 sequence: CASSATGLGNNEQFF.

The genes are TRBV11-3 and TRBJ2-5; TCRdb returns TRBD1, unconfirmable since there is no DNA. The CDR3 is made up of 17 amino acids. Germline V CDR1 and CDR2: SGHNT, YENEEA. CDR3: CASSQLVMTEPLETQYF.

V and J are TRBV3-1 and TRBJ2-1; TCRdb's D call, TRBD2, is unchecked because there is no DNA. This CDR3 is 14 amino acids long. In germline, CDR1 is LGHDT, CDR2 YNNKEL (reference sequence). Here the CDR3 reads CASSHAGLADEQFF.

The chain combines TRBV6-2 or TRBV6-3 with TRBJ2-7. Germline-derived CDR1 and CDR2 are MNHEY and SVGEGT. This CDR3 comprises 16 residues. CDR3 sequence reads: CASSIVQAPSTYEQYF.

The gene calls are TRBV29-1 and TRBJ1-1; TCRdb's D gene call, TRBD1, goes unchecked for lack of DNA. The CDR3 spans 12 residues. Germline CDR1 and CDR2: SQVTM and ANQGSEA. This CDR3 reads CSVDRGNTEAFF.

V usage is TRBV7-2 and J usage is TRBJ2-3. The CDR3 totals 17 residues. The germline V gene has CDR1 SGHTA and CDR2 FQGNSA. The chain's CDR3 is CASSLGATHRYTDTQYF.

The chain uses TRBV3-1 and TRBJ1-3; the TRBD1 assignment by TCRdb is unverifiable without DNA. Per germline, CDR1 LGHDT and CDR2 YNNKEL (reference sequence). The CDR3 is 17 amino acids. CDR3 amino acids: CASGLSPRDSSGNTIYF. Full variable domain (outside the CDR3, taken from reference TRBV3-1 and TRBJ1-3): DTAVSQTPKYLVTQMGNDKSIKCEQNLGHDTMYWYKQDSKKFLKIMFSYNNKELIINETVPNRFSPKSPDKAHLNLHINSLELGDSAVYFCASGLSPRDSSGNTIYFGEGSWLTVV.

The V gene is TRBV6-5, the J gene TRBJ2-1. Germline V gene lookup returns CDR1 MNHEY and CDR2 SVGAGI. The CDR3 loop spans 13 amino acids. The CDR3 sequence is CASSTDNYNEQFF.

V is TRBV7-6 and J is TRBJ2-7. The CDR3 totals 12 residues. Germline V CDR1 and CDR2: SGHVS, FNYEAQ. The CDR3 sequence: CASSVDFREQYF.

The J gene is TRBJ2-7, the V gene TRBV7-9; without DNA, the TCRdb call of TRBD1 cannot be checked. The V gene's germline CDR1 is SEHNR and CDR2 FQNEAQ (reference sequence). This CDR3 contains 17 residues. CDR3 loop: CASSFPHTTGAALEQYF.